The 25 T cell receptor beta chains below were found in one sample sequenced in a study of T cells after yellow fever vaccination. TCRdb called the 5' RACE reads again in MiXCR, with one record for every CDR3 protein. This table has fewer than 500,000 distinct CDR3 sequences, roughly a sixth appearing once. Sequencing used PBMCs, obtained before the yellow fever booster vaccination. These receptors came from a man between 18 and 35 years old who received the YFV17D yellow fever vaccine.

On this clonotype: Its ends do not fully match the called genes, so a read error is possible. The CDR3 is CASSQHSGASTDTLYF. DNA for the CDR3: TGCGCCAGCAGCCAACATAGCGGGGCGAGCACAGATACGCTGTATTTT. V and J are TRBV4-1 and TRBJ2-3; 8 nucleotides agree with TRBD2. Germline V gene sequence: CDR1 MGHRA, CDR2 YSYEKL. The CDR3 is 16 amino acids.

The rearrangement links TRBV20-1 to TRBJ1-1; TRBD1 is a possible D gene (5 bases). The V gene's germline CDR1 is DFQATT and CDR2 SNEGSKA (reference sequence). The length of the CDR3 is 15 residues. Trimming took 3 bases from V and 0 from J, leaving 14 bases between them. CDR3 region: CSARPGHPMNTEAFF. CDR3 sequence (DNA): TGCAGTGCTAGGCCAGGACACCCCATGAACACTGAAGCTTTCTTT.

The rearrangement joins TRBV27 to TRBJ2-1, with a weak D call TRBD2 (6 bases). This CDR3 region has 17 residues. Trimming stripped 3 bases from V and 6 bases from J, with 21 bases between. Germline-derived CDR1 and CDR2 are MNHEY and SMNVEV (reference sequence). Here the CDR3 DNA reads TGTGCCAGCAGTTTGAGCAGGGACCCAGGAGGGCTCAATGAGCAGTTCTTC. As protein: CASSLSRDPGGLNEQFF.

This clonotype was seen only a few times. V usage is TRBV4-2 and J usage is TRBJ1-4; a possible D gene is TRBD1 (5 bases). The CDR3 covers 15 residues. Per germline, CDR1 LGHNA and CDR2 YNFKEQ. V was trimmed by 0 bases and J by 7 bases, leaving 12 bases between them. In nucleotides, the CDR3 is TGTGCCAGCAGCCAAGAGCTAGGGGCGAGTGAAAAACTGTTTTTT. It yields the protein CASSQELGASEKLFF.

This rearrangement joins TRBV7-8 to TRBJ1-4; no firm D call. V shed 5 bases and J shed 7 bases, with 14 bases lying between them. CDR1 and CDR2 from the germline V gene are SGHVS and FQNEAQ. The CDR3 sequence is 14 residues long. CDR3 residues: CASSPTYDGEKLFF. CDR3 in DNA: TGTGCCAGCAGCCCGACATACGACGGTGAAAAACTGTTTTTT.

This clonotype was seen only a few times. V and J are TRBV29-1 and TRBJ2-7, with TRBD2 matching 15 bases. The V gene end was trimmed by 6 bases and the J gene end by 3 bases; junction bases not matched to a gene: 6. This CDR3 is 15 amino acids long. Germline V CDR1 and CDR2: SQVTM, ANQGSEA. The CDR3 sequence is CSVGPGLAGGYEQYF. CDR3 DNA: TGCAGCGTGGGACCGGGACTAGCGGGGGGCTACGAGCAGTACTTC.

There are a few counts of this clonotype. The chain has TRBV20-1 and TRBJ2-7; 9 bases are a match to TRBD1. The J segment lost 3 bases and the V segment lost 4 bases, leaving 7 bases of the junction unmatched. Germline loops: CDR1 DFQATT, CDR2 SNEGSKA (reference sequence). The CDR3 length is 14 residues. This CDR3 is CSANRGPLVYEQYF. The CDR3 DNA sequence: TGCAGTGCTAACAGGGGGCCATTAGTCTACGAGCAGTACTTC.

The V and J genes are TRBV7-3 and TRBJ2-7, with TRBD1 matching over 9 bases. Germline V gene data show CDR1 as SGHTA and CDR2 as FQGTGA. CDR3 size: 16 residues. V lost 4 bases, J lost 3 bases, and 10 bases stayed unmatched. In DNA, the CDR3 is TGTGCCAGCAGCTCGATCCAGGACAGGGGAATCTACGAGCAGTACGTC. Protein product: CASSSIQDRGIYEQYV.

This clonotype was picked up one time. The V gene is TRBV20-1, the J gene TRBJ1-2; D is ambiguous. V gave up 2 bases and J gave up 6 bases, with 7 bases separating them. The CDR3 extends over 11 amino acids. CDR1 DFQATT and CDR2 SNEGSKA come from the germline V gene (reference sequence). The CDR3 DNA sequence: TGCAGTGCTAGATTCGGGGATGGCTACACCTTC. This gives the protein CSARFGDGYTF.

The chain employs TRBV6-5 and TRBJ1-4, with D hard to call. The CDR3 length is 13 residues. In germline, CDR1 is MNHEY, CDR2 SVGAGI. V was cut by 0 bases and J by 8 bases, with 7 bases left in between. CDR3 bases: TGTGCCAGCAGTTACTCGAAACGAGAAAAACTGTTTTTT. Its translation is CASSYSKREKLFF.

The genes are TRBV10-2 and TRBJ2-1, with no clear D. Trimming left V 0 bases short and J 2 bases short, with 8 bases between. The CDR3 sequence is 15 residues long. Germline CDR1 is WSHSY and CDR2 is SAAADI. The chain's CDR3 is CASSESQTAYNEQFF. As DNA, the CDR3 is TGCGCCAGCAGTGAGTCCCAGACGGCCTACAATGAGCAGTTCTTC.

This clonotype occurred a few times. V is TRBV7-6 and J is TRBJ2-4, with D possibly being TRBD1 (5 bases). The CDR3 has 15 amino acids. Germline V gene sequence: CDR1 SGHVS, CDR2 FNYEAQ. The ends were cut back, 5 bases at V and 3 bases at J, with 14 bases in the middle. The CDR3 sequence: CASSPLEGVKNIQYF. CDR3 DNA: TGTGCCAGCAGCCCCCTGGAAGGGGTCAAAAACATTCAGTACTTC.

There are many counts of this clonotype. The chain combines TRBV10-3 with TRBJ1-1; D is ambiguous. The germline gives CDR1 ENHRY, CDR2 SYGVKD. CDR3 length: 13 amino acids. The V gene lost 11 bases and the J gene lost 4 bases, with 17 bases spanning the gap. As DNA, the CDR3 is TGTGCCGCCCGGGCTGGTCACGGCACTGAAGCTTTCTTT. Encoded protein: CAARAGHGTEAFF.

J is TRBJ2-3 and V is TRBV5-1; D is unclear. CDR1 SGHRS and CDR2 YFSETQ come from the germline V gene. The CDR3 covers 15 residues. V was shortened by 0 bases and J by 4 bases, with 12 bases between the two germline ends. Here the CDR3 reads CASSLDTASSDTQYF. CDR3 coding DNA: TGCGCCAGCAGCTTGGATACAGCGTCATCAGATACGCAGTATTTT.

This clonotype was seen more than once but under ten times. The J gene is TRBJ1-5, the V gene TRBV18; no reliable D call. Trimming left V 3 bases short and J 6 bases short, with 6 bases between. CDR1 and CDR2 from the germline V gene are KGHSH and LQKENI. The CDR3 is 12 residues long. The CDR3 spells CASSPHPQPQHF. In nucleotides, the CDR3 is TGTGCCAGCTCACCCCACCCTCAGCCCCAGCATTTT.

The chain links TRBV20-1 to TRBJ2-5; D gene unclear. This CDR3 has 15 residues. V was trimmed by 1 base and J by 0 bases, leaving 12 bases between them. CDR1 and CDR2 (germline): DFQATT, SNEGSKA (reference sequence). CDR3 coding DNA: TGCAGTGCTAGAGGGACCGACTGGTACCAAGAGACCCAGTACTTC. It specifies CSARGTDWYQETQYF.

The chain combines TRBV27 with TRBJ2-2; the match to TRBD1 covers 7 bases. The CDR3 totals 13 residues. V dropped 9 bases and J dropped 2; count of bases not matched to a gene: 3. CDR1 MNHEY and CDR2 SMNVEV come from the germline V gene (reference sequence). CDR3 nucleotides: TGTGCCAGTGGGGACAGTAACACCGGGGAGCTGTTTTTT. It is translated as CASGDSNTGELFF.

This rearrangement joins TRBV6-1 to TRBJ2-2; 7 bases are a match to TRBD2. CDR3 length equals 14 residues. Trimming removed 6 bases from V and 5 bases from J; junction bases left unmatched: 6. CDR1 and CDR2 (germline): MNHNS, SASEGT. The CDR3 DNA sequence: TGTGCCAGCAGCTCTTGGGGGGGGACCGGGGAGCTGTTTTTT. Translating it yields CASSSWGGTGELFF.

This clonotype was recorded at least ten times. The chain carries TRBV3-1 and TRBJ2-7, with D tentatively TRBD1 or TRBD2 (5 bases each). CDR1 is LGHDT, CDR2 YNNKEL, per germline (reference sequence). The CDR3 has 14 amino acids. V gave up 2 bases and J gave up 4 bases, with 12 bases separating them. CDR3 residues: CASSQTGAVYEQYF. The CDR3 DNA follows: TGTGCCAGCAGCCAAACCGGGGCGGTATACGAGCAGTACTTC.

The chain couples TRBV7-3 to TRBJ2-2, with D maybe TRBD1 (5 bases). V was pared by 4 bases and J by 8 bases, with 11 bases between. The CDR3 consists of 13 residues. CDR1 is SGHTA and CDR2 is FQGTGA in the germline V gene. For the CDR3, the DNA is TGTGCCAGCAGCTCCAGGGCTCCGGGGGAGCTGTTTTTT. It encodes CASSSRAPGELFF.

The chain joins TRBV7-8 to TRBJ1-2; weak D call: TRBD1 (6 bases). The CDR3 is 16 residues long. The germline CDR1 and CDR2 sequences are SGHVS and FQNEAQ. Trimming left V 2 bases short and J 3 bases short, with 16 bases between. The DNA of the CDR3 is TGTGCCAGCAGCTTAAGCCGTACAGGGTTTGACTATGGCTACACCTTC. This gives the protein CASSLSRTGFDYGYTF.

This sequence joins TRBV7-6 and TRBJ2-2; 8 bases are shared with TRBD1. The J segment lost 1 base and the V segment lost 5 bases, leaving 6 bases of the junction unmatched. CDR1 and CDR2 from the germline V gene are SGHVS and FNYEAQ. The CDR3 contains 16 residues. CDR3 nucleotides: TGTGCCAGCAGCGAAGACGGGACAGGGAACACCGGGGAGCTGTTTTTT. This encodes CASSEDGTGNTGELFF.

This clonotype was seen a few times. The chain couples TRBV4-1 to TRBJ1-5; D is unclear. CDR3 size: 15 residues. V lost 1 base to trimming and J lost 0 bases, with 7 bases between them. CDR1 and CDR2 (germline): MGHRA, YSYEKL. The CDR3 nucleotides are TGCGCCAGCAGCCAAGTCGCTGTTAGCAATCAGCCCCAGCATTTT. It specifies CASSQVAVSNQPQHF.

This clonotype was found a few times. The chain has TRBV5-5 and TRBJ1-2, with D hard to call. There are 11 residues in the CDR3. Between the trimmed V and J ends, which lost 2 bases and 9 bases, there was a span of 8 bases. CDR1 and CDR2 (germline): SGHKS, YYEKEE (reference sequence). This CDR3 is CASSFPSSYTF. The CDR3 DNA follows: TGTGCCAGCAGCTTCCCATCGAGCTACACCTTC.

This clonotype was detected ten times or more. CDR3 sequence: CASSYEGDEQYF. CDR3 DNA sequence: TGCGCCAGCAGCTATGAGGGGGACGAGCAGTACTTC. J is TRBJ2-7 and V is TRBV5-1; a possible D gene is TRBD1 (6 bases). The CDR3 is made up of 12 amino acids. Trimming cost V 3 bases and J 5 bases, with 9 bases left between them. The germline CDR1 and CDR2 sequences are SGHRS and YFSETQ.